This T cell receptor beta chain emerged from a study of molecular identifiers for immune sequencing clone quantification. Per germline, CDR1 DFQATT and CDR2 SNEGSKA (reference sequence). The CDR3 is made up of 16 amino acids. The germline V and J ends were trimmed by 0 bases and 8 bases, with 20 bases remaining between them. This clonotype was observed a few times. From the PCR reads, TCRdb called clonotypes with MiXCR, one entry per CDR3 protein. The repertoire has about 500,000 distinct CDR3 sequences, around 23% of them found once; the top ten carry over 0.6%. V usage is TRBV20-1 and J usage is TRBJ2-1, with D perhaps assigned TRBD1 or TRBD2 (5 bases each). Sequenced input: naive CD8+ T cells from blood, with Jurkat cell RNA spiked in. The subset was: FACS-sorted CD8+CD4-CCR7+CD45RA+ naive T cells. This clonotype originated in a human donor in good health. Some libraries in this study had Jurkat cell RNA spiked in. The CDR3 region is CSARDLGVARIDEQFF. The CDR3 nucleotides read TGCAGTGCTAGAGATCTGGGGGTGGCACGGATTGATGAGCAGTTCTTC.